The TCR beta chain described here comes from a study of blood T cell repertoires in COVID-19. Study-level background: Both acute and convalescent COVID-19 samples were obtained from the United States, Italy and Spain.

V trimming: 4 bases; J trimming: 5 bases; junction bases outside the gene matches: 5. The V gene's germline CDR1 is SGHRS and CDR2 YFSETQ. This CDR3 region has 13 residues. Study processing details: Amplifying reference gene primers gave estimates of nucleated cell counts. Measured with immunoSEQ multiplex PCR; TCRdb has only the in-frame clones, and not every one. The D gene and trimming were derived from the DNA, and the V and J assignments and clone size from that table. The data contain roughly 90,000 clones, 70% to 90% of them singletons. The source is a human donor in a cohort sampled during active COVID-19. The gene calls are TRBV5-1 and TRBJ1-1, with 7 nucleotides matching TRBD1. The sample comprised peripheral blood. The CDR3 region has the DNA TGCGCCAGCAGCGGACCGGGACAGACTGAAGCTTTCTTT. This translates into CASSGPGQTEAFF.